The clone carrying this T cell receptor (beta chain) has ten or more counts. Trimming shortened V by 3 bases and J by 7 bases, and 12 bases separated the two germline ends. The CDR3 is made up of 13 amino acids. Germline CDR1 KGHSH, CDR2 LQKENI. This entry comes from a study of T cells in Graves' hyperthyroidism and ophthalmopathy. The CDR3 regions of TCR beta were amplified from RNA transcripts. The HTBI primer set was used in a first-round RT-PCR of the TCR CDR3. Each CDR3 protein gets one entry after TCRdb re-called the multiplex PCR reads with MiXCR. The sample lists 250,000 to 300,000 distinct CDR3 sequences; more than 10% were seen once. Diagnoses used clinical symptoms, serum thyroxine and TRAb, thyroid ultrasound and orbital computed tomography.

This clonotype was obtained from a woman in her thirties with Graves' hyperthyroidism that later progressed to Graves' ophthalmopathy. V is TRBV18 and J is TRBJ1-1; the D gene is possibly TRBD1 (6 bases). The sample comprised blood. In DNA, the CDR3 is TGTGCCAGCTCACCCATGGGGGCAGGTGAAGCTTTCTTT. Protein: CASSPMGAGEAFF.